The clone carrying this T cell receptor beta chain was detected many times. Its specificity is unknown. This entry is derived from a study of CD8 T cells in ankylosing spondylitis. Regarding the study as a whole: There was reportedly significant enrichment of clones that were disease-linked in matched ankylosing spondylitis synovial fluid.

CDR3 size: 12 residues. V shed 10 bases and J shed 10 bases, with 17 bases lying between them. Per germline, CDR1 MDHEN and CDR2 SYDVKM. Each TCR beta library was made by quantitative 5'-RACE that incorporated molecular barcodes. TCRdb re-derived calls from the 5' RACE reads in MiXCR, one entry per CDR3 protein. There are more than 250,000 distinct CDR3 sequences in the sample; 9.5% to 13% occur only once, and about a tenth lies in the top ten. Sequencing was done on a sample of blood, either unsorted or a sorted T cell fraction (not recorded which). The V and J genes are TRBV28 and TRBJ2-1; TRBD1 or TRBD2 may be the D gene (6 bases each). The sequence was collected from a female donor with ankylosing spondylitis or in good health (not recorded which). The CDR3 sequence: CATREGGMEQFF. CDR3 nucleotide sequence: TGTGCCACTAGAGAGGGGGGCATGGAGCAGTTCTTC. Full variable domain (missing parts from reference TRBV28 and TRBJ2-1): DVKVTQSSRYLVKRTGEKVFLECVQDMDHENMFWYRQDPGLGLRLIYFSYDVKMKEKGDIPEGYSVSREKKERFSLILESASTNQTSMYLCATREGGMEQFFGPGTRLTVL.